Following are 24 T cell receptor beta chains from one sample sequenced in a study of CD8+ T cells in alopecia areata. cDNA serving as the sequencing template came from extracted, reverse transcribed RNA. Profiled with immunoSEQ multiplex PCR; TCRdb holds only in-frame clones, not every one. The table has roughly 190,000 clones, roughly 70% seen once. Treatment defined: oral pan-JAK inhibitor, 5-10 mg twice daily. This material consisted of CD4+ T cells sorted from blood, taken at approximately week 49, from a patient treated with tofacitinib. These TCRs come from a human donor with alopecia areata.

The chain couples TRBV5-1 to TRBJ2-1; D could derive from TRBD1 or TRBD2 (5 bases each). The V end was cut by 6 bases, the J end by 4 bases, with 20 bases between. CDR3 length equals 16 residues. Germline V gene lookup returns CDR1 SGHRS and CDR2 YFSETQ. CDR3 residues: CASTERGTYSYNEQFF. DNA of the CDR3: TGCGCCAGCACGGAACGGGGCACCTACTCTTACAATGAGCAGTTCTTC.

This clone was picked up a small number of times. The chain couples TRBV5-1 to TRBJ2-3; D is uncertain. The germline V and J ends were trimmed by 0 bases and 3 bases, with 5 bases remaining between them. This CDR3 region has 13 residues. CDR1 SGHRS and CDR2 YFSETQ come from the germline V gene. The CDR3: CASSLDVTDTQYF. CDR3 sequence (DNA): TGCGCCAGCAGCTTGGATGTTACAGATACGCAGTATTTT.

This sequence joins TRBV4-2 and TRBJ1-6; 9 bases are a match to TRBD1. Germline V CDR1 and CDR2: LGHNA, YNFKEQ. The CDR3 loop spans 16 amino acids. The V gene end was trimmed by 0 bases and the J gene end by 9 bases; junction bases not matched to a gene: 6. The DNA of the CDR3 is TGTGCCAGCAGCCAAGAGGGACAGGGTTTCCTTTCACCCCTCCACTTT. This sequence encodes CASSQEGQGFLSPLHF.

The chain employs TRBV9 and TRBJ2-5; perhaps TRBD2 as D (7 bases). This CDR3 region has 15 residues. Germline CDR1 is SGDLS and CDR2 is YYNGEE. With 4 bases removed from V and 4 bases from J, the gap between germline ends came to 17 bases. For the CDR3, the DNA is TGTGCCAGCAGCACCGGAGGGGGGAGGGCAGAGACCCAGTACTTC. Translation gives CASSTGGGRAETQYF.

The rearrangement joins TRBV18 to TRBJ1-2; 8 bases align to TRBD1. The V gene's germline CDR1 is KGHSH and CDR2 LQKENI. The CDR3 consists of 15 residues. Trimming cost V 3 bases and J 8 bases; bases outside gene matches: 11. CDR3 region: CASSPSNQGAGGYTF. The CDR3 DNA follows: TGTGCCAGCTCACCCTCCAATCAGGGGGCAGGAGGCTACACCTTC.

A word on this clone: Because it lacks the conserved phenylalanine or tryptophan at the end, this CDR3 is likely a read error. This chain links TRBV5-1 with TRBJ1-6; 9 positions agree with TRBD1. V dropped 4 bases and J dropped 8; count of bases not matched to a gene: 7. The germline V gene has CDR1 SGHRS and CDR2 YFSETQ. This CDR3 comprises 15 residues. CDR3 in DNA: TGCGCCAGCAGCCCGGGACAGGGTCAGGATTCACCCCTCCACCTT. The encoded protein is CASSPGQGQDSPLHL.

J is TRBJ2-7 and V is TRBV11-2; 10 bases line up with TRBD2. The V segment lost 11 bases and the J segment 9 bases; nucleotides outside the gene matches: 25. This CDR3 comprises 17 residues. Germline CDR1 and CDR2: SGHAT and FQNNGV. For the CDR3, the DNA is TGTGCCTCCAAGCTTAGAGGTAGCGGGGGGCCATTTTTTGGGCAGTACTTC. Translating it yields CASKLRGSGGPFFGQYF.

The J gene is TRBJ2-6, the V gene TRBV29-1; 11 bases are a match to TRBD1. Germline V gene data show CDR1 as SQVTM and CDR2 as ANQGSEA. After removal of 5 bases from V and 0 bases from J, the junction contained 3 bases not matched to a gene. This CDR3 has 16 residues. As DNA, the CDR3 is TGCAGCGTTATGGGACAGGGGGTCTCTGGGGCCAACGTCCTGACTTTC. Residues: CSVMGQGVSGANVLTF.

V gene TRBV5-4 combines with J gene TRBJ1-6, with D hard to call. The V end lost 0 bases, the J end lost 8 bases, and 12 bases lay between the germline ends. This CDR3 is built from 15 residues. CDR1 SGHNT and CDR2 YYREEE come from the germline V gene (reference sequence). Here the CDR3 DNA reads TGTGCCAGCAGCTTGGCGGATACACCCGATTCACCCCTCCACTTT. It specifies CASSLADTPDSPLHF.

This clone occurred a few times. The V call is TRBV27, the J call TRBJ2-2; D tentatively fits TRBD1 or TRBD2 (5 bases each). The germline V and J ends were trimmed by 10 bases and 4 bases, with 25 bases remaining between them. The CDR3 length is 17 residues. Germline V gene data show CDR1 as MNHEY and CDR2 as SMNVEV (reference sequence). The CDR3 is CATSVIAGALGTGELFF. The CDR3 DNA is TGTGCCACCTCCGTTATCGCCGGGGCCCTCGGCACCGGGGAGCTGTTTTTT.

A few counts support this clone. The rearrangement uses TRBV4-3 and TRBJ2-7, with D perhaps matching TRBD1 (6 bases). Germline CDR1 LGHNA, CDR2 YSLEER. The V gene lost 0 bases and the J gene lost 3 bases, with 12 bases spanning the gap. The CDR3 contains 15 residues. The CDR3 protein is CASSQEAGVGYEQYF. Here the CDR3 DNA reads TGCGCCAGCAGCCAAGAGGCAGGGGTCGGCTACGAGCAGTACTTC.

The gene calls are TRBV6-5 and TRBJ2-1; TRBD1 is a possible D gene (7 bases). Germline V gives CDR1 MNHEY, CDR2 SVGAGI. V shed 6 bases and J shed 10 bases, with 16 bases lying between them. The CDR3 loop spans 13 amino acids. CDR3 in amino acids: CASRGGTVWEQFF. In nucleotides, the CDR3 is TGTGCCAGCAGGGGCGGGACAGTCTGGGAGCAGTTCTTC.

The gene calls are TRBV10-3 and TRBJ1-2; TRBD1 is a possible D gene (6 bases). Germline-derived CDR1 and CDR2 are ENHRY and SYGVKD. CDR3 length: 12 residues. Trimming cost V 3 bases and J 6 bases, with 8 bases left between them. The CDR3 spells CAISEGGNGYTF. CDR3 bases: TGTGCCATCAGTGAAGGGGGTAATGGCTACACCTTC.

The chain employs TRBV5-6 and TRBJ1-1; TRBD1 is a possible D gene (5 bases). The CDR3 length is 13 residues. V lost 4 bases to trimming and J lost 10 bases, with 17 bases between them. Germline V gene lookup returns CDR1 SGHDT and CDR2 YYEEEE. The DNA for the CDR3 is TGTGCCAGCAGCGCGGGCGTGGGGCTCGTAGCTTTCTTT. This codes for CASSAGVGLVAFF.

The V and J genes are TRBV29-1 and TRBJ1-2; D call uncertain. Trimming stripped 0 bases from V and 6 bases from J, with 14 bases between. The CDR3 has 14 residues. Per germline, CDR1 SQVTM and CDR2 ANQGSEA. CDR3 sequence reads: CSVEEPPPGNGYTF. The CDR3 DNA reads TGCAGCGTTGAAGAACCTCCACCGGGAAATGGCTACACCTTC.

The rearrangement joins TRBV11-2 to TRBJ2-7; TRBD1 is a possible D gene (5 bases). V lost 3 bases and J lost 3, with 12 bases in between. The germline V gene encodes CDR1 SGHAT and CDR2 FQNNGV. The CDR3 sequence is 14 residues long. The CDR3 DNA reads as TGTGCCAGCAGCTTTTTGGCCAGGGACTACGAGCAGTACTTC. It encodes CASSFLARDYEQYF. The full variable domain, completed using reference TRBV11-2 and TRBJ2-7, is EAGVAQSPRYKIIEKRQSVAFWCNPISGHATLYWYQQILGQGPKLLIQFQNNGVVDDSQLPKDRFSAERLKGVDSTLKIQPAKLEDSAVYLCASSFLARDYEQYFGPGTRLTVT.

This clone was found once. In DNA, the CDR3 is TGTGCCAGCAGTCCCAGGACTAACTATGGCTACACCTTC. Its protein is CASSPRTNYGYTF. This chain links TRBV2 with TRBJ1-2; D is uncertain. Germline CDR1 and CDR2: SNHLY and FYNNEI. CDR3 length: 13 residues. V was clipped by 5 bases and J by 0 bases, with 7 bases between them.

The rearrangement links TRBV27 to TRBJ1-6; 8 bases agree with TRBD1. The V and J ends lost 6 bases and 3 bases, in that order; junction bases with no gene match: 4. Per the germline V gene, CDR1 is MNHEY and CDR2 is SMNVEV (reference sequence). This CDR3 has 15 residues. Here the CDR3 DNA reads TGTGCCAGCAGATCAGGGGGCATCTATAATTCACCCCTCCACTTT. Residues: CASRSGGIYNSPLHF.

About this clone: The sample carries other DNA sequences with the same CDR3. The genes are TRBV2 and TRBJ2-3; D gene ambiguous. The CDR3 is 11 residues long. Germline values: CDR1 SNHLY, CDR2 FYNNEI. Trimming took off 5 bases at V and 3 bases at J, with 3 bases between the two ends. The DNA for the CDR3 is TGTGCCAGCAGTCTTACAGATACGCAGTATTTT. This translates into CASSLTDTQYF.

About this clone itself: Other DNA sequences of this sample code for an identical CDR3. The chain combines TRBV14 with TRBJ2-3; 8 nucleotides align to TRBD1. V shed 4 bases, J shed 5 bases, and the junction held 5 bases outside the gene matches. The CDR3 runs 14 residues. CDR1 is SGHDN, CDR2 FVKESK, per germline. The CDR3, as DNA: TGTGCCAGCAGCCTACGACAGGGGATAGATACGCAGTATTTT. Protein: CASSLRQGIDTQYF.

The rearrangement links TRBV29-1 to TRBJ2-7, with D possibly called TRBD1 or TRBD2 (5 bases each). Trimming left V 6 bases short and J 5 bases short, with 23 bases between. The CDR3 spans 15 residues. The germline gives CDR1 SQVTM, CDR2 ANQGSEA. As DNA, the CDR3 is TGCAGCGTGGCCAAACGACAGCGGCCCGGGGACGAGCAGTACTTC. This codes for CSVAKRQRPGDEQYF.

The J gene is TRBJ1-1, the V gene TRBV30; a weak D match, TRBD1 (5 bases). The germline CDR1 and CDR2 sequences are GTSNPN and SVGIG (reference sequence). This CDR3 comprises 16 residues. Trimming left V 3 bases short and J 4 bases short, with 21 bases between. CDR3 coding DNA: TGTGCCTGGAGCCGCCTCGGCAGGGCACGAGGCACTGAAGCTTTCTTT. Protein: CAWSRLGRARGTEAFF.

This chain links TRBV30 with TRBJ1-2; no definite D call. V dropped 2 bases and J dropped 0 bases, with 10 bases sitting between them. The CDR3 contains 14 residues. The germline V gene encodes CDR1 GTSNPN and CDR2 SVGIG (reference sequence). CDR3 nucleotide sequence: TGTGCCTGGAGTCTAAAGGTAGCTAACTATGGCTACACCTTC. It yields the protein CAWSLKVANYGYTF.

The chain links TRBV30 to TRBJ2-1; D gene uncertain. The germline gives CDR1 GTSNPN, CDR2 SVGIG (reference sequence). Trimming pared 2 bases from V and 9 bases from J, leaving 8 bases between. The CDR3 covers 11 residues. The CDR3 region is CAWSSLSEQFF. CDR3 in DNA: TGTGCCTGGAGTAGCCTAAGTGAGCAGTTCTTC.